The T cell receptor (beta chain) described here comes from a study of blood T cell repertoires in COVID-19. Libraries were prepared by immunoSEQ multiplex PCR; TCRdb keeps only in-frame clonotypes and omits some of them. The data contain roughly 100,000 clones, less than 90% of them singletons. Germline-derived CDR1 and CDR2 are MDHEN and SYDVKM. The CDR3 consists of 17 residues. Deletions cut 4 bases from V and 0 bases from J, with 19 bases between. Specimen: peripheral blood. This sequence was found in a woman aged 80 or over with acute or convalescent COVID-19. The genes are TRBV28 and TRBJ2-7, with a weak D call TRBD1 (6 bases). Here the CDR3 DNA reads TGTGCCAGCAGTTCACTAGACAGGTCCTTTTCCTCCTACGAGCAGTACTTC. Residues: CASSSLDRSFSSYEQYF. Full variable domain (missing parts from reference TRBV28 and TRBJ2-7): DVKVTQSSRYLVKRTGEKVFLECVQDMDHENMFWYRQDPGLGLRLIYFSYDVKMKEKGDIPEGYSVSREKKERFSLILESASTNQTSMYLCASSSLDRSFSSYEQYFGPGTRLTVT.